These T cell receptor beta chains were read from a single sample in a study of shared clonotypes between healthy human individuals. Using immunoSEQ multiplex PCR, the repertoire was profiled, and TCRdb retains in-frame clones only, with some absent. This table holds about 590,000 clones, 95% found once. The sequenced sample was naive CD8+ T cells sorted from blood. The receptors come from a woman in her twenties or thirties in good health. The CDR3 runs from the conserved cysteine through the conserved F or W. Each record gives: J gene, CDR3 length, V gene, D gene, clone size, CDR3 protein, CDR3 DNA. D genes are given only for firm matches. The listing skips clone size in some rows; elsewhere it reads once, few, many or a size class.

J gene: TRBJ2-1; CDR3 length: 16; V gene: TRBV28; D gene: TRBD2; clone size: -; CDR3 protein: CASSYQTSGSFAEQFF; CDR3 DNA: TGTGCCAGCAGTTACCAGACTAGCGGGAGTTTTGCTGAGCAGTTCTTC
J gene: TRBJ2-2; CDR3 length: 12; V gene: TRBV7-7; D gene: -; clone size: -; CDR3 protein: CASSRNTGELFF; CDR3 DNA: TGTGCCAGCAGCCGTAACACCGGGGAGCTGTTTTTT
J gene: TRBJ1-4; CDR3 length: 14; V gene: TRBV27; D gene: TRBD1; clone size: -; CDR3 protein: CASSPDRGGKKLFF; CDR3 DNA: TGTGCCAGCAGTCCGGACAGGGGGGGGAAGAAACTGTTTTTT
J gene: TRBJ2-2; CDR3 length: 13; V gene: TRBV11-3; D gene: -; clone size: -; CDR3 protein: CASSGSNTGELFF; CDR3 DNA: TGTGCCAGCAGCGGATCGAACACCGGGGAGCTGTTTTTT
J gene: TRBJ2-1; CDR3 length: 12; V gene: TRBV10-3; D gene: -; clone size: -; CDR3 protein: CAISESAEWQFF; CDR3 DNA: TGTGCCATCAGTGAGTCCGCCGAATGGCAGTTCTTC
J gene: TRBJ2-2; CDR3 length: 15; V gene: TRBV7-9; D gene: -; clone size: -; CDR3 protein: CASSQRRTNTGELFF; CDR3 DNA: TGTGCCAGCAGCCAGAGACGTACGAACACCGGGGAGCTGTTTTTT
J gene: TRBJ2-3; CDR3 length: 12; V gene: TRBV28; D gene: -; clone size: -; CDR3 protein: CASSFSGWAQYF; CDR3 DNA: TGTGCCAGCAGTTTCTCAGGGTGGGCGCAGTATTTT
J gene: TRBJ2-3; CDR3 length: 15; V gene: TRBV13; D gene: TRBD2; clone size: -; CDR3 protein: CASSATSGSTDTQYF; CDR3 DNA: TGTGCCAGCAGCGCCACTAGCGGGAGCACAGATACGCAGTATTTT
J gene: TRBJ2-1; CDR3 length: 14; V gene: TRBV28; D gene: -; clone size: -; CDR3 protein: CASSLLGLGYEQFF; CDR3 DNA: TGTGCCAGCAGTTTATTGGGCCTCGGGTATGAGCAGTTCTTC
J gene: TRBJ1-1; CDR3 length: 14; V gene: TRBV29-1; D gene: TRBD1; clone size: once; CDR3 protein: CSVLTGATGTEAFF; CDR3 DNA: TGCAGCGTTCTGACAGGGGCTACGGGGACTGAAGCTTTCTTT
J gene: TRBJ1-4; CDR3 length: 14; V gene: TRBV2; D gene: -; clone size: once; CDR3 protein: CASTEGTFSEKLFF; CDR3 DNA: TGTGCCAGCACCGAAGGGACTTTTAGCGAAAAACTGTTTTTT
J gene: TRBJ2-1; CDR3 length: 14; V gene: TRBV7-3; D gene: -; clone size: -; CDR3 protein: CASSRGLNANEQFF; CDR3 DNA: TGTGCCAGCAGCCGTGGACTGAATGCCAATGAGCAGTTCTTC
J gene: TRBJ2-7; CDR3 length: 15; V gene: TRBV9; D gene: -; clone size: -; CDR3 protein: CASSVGVAVSYEQYF; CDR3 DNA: TGTGCCAGCAGCGTAGGAGTAGCGGTCTCCTACGAGCAGTACTTC
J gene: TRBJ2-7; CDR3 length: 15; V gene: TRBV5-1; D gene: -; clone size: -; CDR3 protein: CASSLRASGIDEQYF; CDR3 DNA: TGCGCCAGCAGCTTGAGGGCCTCCGGCATCGACGAGCAGTACTTC
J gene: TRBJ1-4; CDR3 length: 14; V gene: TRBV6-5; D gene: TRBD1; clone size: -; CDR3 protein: CASSGQGSNEKLFF; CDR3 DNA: TGTGCCAGCAGTGGACAGGGGAGTAATGAAAAACTGTTTTTT
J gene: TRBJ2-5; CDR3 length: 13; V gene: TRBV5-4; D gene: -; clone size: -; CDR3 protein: CASSLSSQETQYF; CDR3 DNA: TGTGCCAGCAGCTTGAGCAGCCAAGAGACCCAGTACTTC
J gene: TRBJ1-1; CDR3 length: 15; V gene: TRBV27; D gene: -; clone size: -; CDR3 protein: CASKLLRGTNTEAFF; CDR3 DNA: TGTGCCAGCAAACTATTGAGGGGGACGAACACTGAAGCTTTCTTT
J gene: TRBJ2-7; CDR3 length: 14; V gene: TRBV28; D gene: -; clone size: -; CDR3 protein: CASSFIGASYEQYF; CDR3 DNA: TGTGCCAGCAGTTTTATAGGGGCTTCCTACGAGCAGTACTTC
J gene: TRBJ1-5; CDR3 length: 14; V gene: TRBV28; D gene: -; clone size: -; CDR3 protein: CASSLTGVGGPQHF; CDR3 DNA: TGTGCCAGCAGTTTGACTGGGGTGGGTGGGCCCCAGCATTTT
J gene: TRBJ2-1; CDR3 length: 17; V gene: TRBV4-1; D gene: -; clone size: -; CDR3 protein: CASSQEIILGTVNEQFF; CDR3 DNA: TGCGCCAGCAGCCAAGAGATAATCCTAGGAACTGTCAATGAGCAGTTCTTC
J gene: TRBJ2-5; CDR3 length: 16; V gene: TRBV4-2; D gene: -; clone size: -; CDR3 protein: CASSQVPGTPLMTQYF; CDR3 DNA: TGTGCCAGCAGCCAGGTTCCGGGGACACCTCTGATGACCCAGTACTTC
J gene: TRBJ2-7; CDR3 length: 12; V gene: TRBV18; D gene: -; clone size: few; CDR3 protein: CASSIDGWEQYF; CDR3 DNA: TGTGCCAGCTCAATAGACGGCTGGGAGCAGTACTTC
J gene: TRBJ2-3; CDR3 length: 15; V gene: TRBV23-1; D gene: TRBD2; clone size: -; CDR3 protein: CASGIAGGTTDTQYF; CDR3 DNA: TGCGCCAGCGGAATAGCGGGAGGGACTACAGATACGCAGTATTTT
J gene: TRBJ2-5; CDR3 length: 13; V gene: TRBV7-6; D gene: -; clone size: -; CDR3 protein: CASSSTGQETQYF; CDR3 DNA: TGTGCCAGCAGCTCGACGGGCCAAGAGACCCAGTACTTC
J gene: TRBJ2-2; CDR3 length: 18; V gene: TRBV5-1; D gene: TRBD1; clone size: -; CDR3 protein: CASSLGGSGTGSTGELFF; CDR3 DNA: TGCGCCAGCAGCTTGGGTGGTTCCGGGACAGGTAGCACCGGGGAGCTGTTTTTT
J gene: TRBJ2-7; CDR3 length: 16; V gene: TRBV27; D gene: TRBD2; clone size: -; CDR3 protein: CASSRVLAGGTYEQYF; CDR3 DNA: TGTGCCAGCAGTAGGGTCCTAGCGGGAGGAACATACGAGCAGTACTTC
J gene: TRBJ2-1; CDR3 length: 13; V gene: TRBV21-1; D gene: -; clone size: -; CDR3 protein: CASSRASFNEQFF; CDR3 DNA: TGTGCCAGCAGCAGAGCTAGCTTCAATGAGCAGTTCTTC
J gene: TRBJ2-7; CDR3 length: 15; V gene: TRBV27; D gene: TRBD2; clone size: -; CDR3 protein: CASSPVAGTTYEQYF; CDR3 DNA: TGTGCCAGCAGTCCAGTAGCGGGGACCACCTACGAGCAGTACTTC
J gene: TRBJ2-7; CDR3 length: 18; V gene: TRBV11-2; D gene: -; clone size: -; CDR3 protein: CASSLSYRYAVSSYEQYF; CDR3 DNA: TGTGCCAGCAGCTTATCCTACCGGTACGCCGTAAGCTCCTACGAGCAGTACTTC
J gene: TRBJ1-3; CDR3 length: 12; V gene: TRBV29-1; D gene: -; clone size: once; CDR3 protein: CSVVVSGNTIYF; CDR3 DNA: TGCAGCGTTGTAGTCTCTGGAAACACCATATATTTT
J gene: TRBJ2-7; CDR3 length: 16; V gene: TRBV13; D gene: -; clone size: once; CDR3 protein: CASSSHGRKGHYEQYF; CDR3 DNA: TGTGCCAGCAGCTCTCACGGGAGAAAGGGCCACTACGAGCAGTACTTC
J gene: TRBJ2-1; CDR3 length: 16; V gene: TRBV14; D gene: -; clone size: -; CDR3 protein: CASSPILVDSYNEQFF; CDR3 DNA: TGTGCCAGCAGCCCGATTTTGGTTGACTCCTACAATGAGCAGTTCTTC
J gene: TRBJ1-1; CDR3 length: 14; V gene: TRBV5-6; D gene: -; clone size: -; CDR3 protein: CASSQDVMNTEAFF; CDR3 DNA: TGTGCCAGCAGCCAGGACGTTATGAACACTGAAGCTTTCTTT
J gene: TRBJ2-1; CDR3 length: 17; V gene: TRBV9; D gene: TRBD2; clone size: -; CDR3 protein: CASSVDSASGHYNEQFF; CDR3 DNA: TGTGCCAGCAGCGTAGATTCGGCTAGCGGCCACTACAATGAGCAGTTCTTC
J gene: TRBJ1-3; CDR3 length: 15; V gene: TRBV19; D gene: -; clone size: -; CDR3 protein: CASSTRPAAGNTIYF; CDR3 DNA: TGTGCCAGTAGTACCCGCCCCGCAGCTGGAAACACCATATATTTT
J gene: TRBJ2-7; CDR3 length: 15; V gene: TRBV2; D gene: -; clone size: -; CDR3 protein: CASSGGTRWSYEQYF; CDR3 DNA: TGTGCCAGCAGTGGGGGGACAAGATGGTCCTACGAGCAGTACTTC
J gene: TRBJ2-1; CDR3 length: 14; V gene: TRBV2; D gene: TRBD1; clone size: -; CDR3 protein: CARGEQGAYNEQFF; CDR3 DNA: TGTGCCCGAGGGGAACAGGGGGCGTACAATGAGCAGTTCTTC